A single sample gave rise to the 21 T cell receptor beta chains below, sequenced in a study of cytomegalovirus exposure and HLA in healthy donors (dated by TCRdb to about 2017). Library method: the immunoSEQ multiplex PCR assay. For the multiplex PCR, a mixture combining 60 forward primers for TCR Vbeta segments and 13 reverse primers for TCR Jbeta segments was used. TCRdb limited this immuneACCESS table to in-frame rearrangements with V and J called. A share of clones is missing; checked studies link under half to unresolved V genes, and the rest is unexplained. The sample table holds approximately 50,000 clones, of which around 85% were seen once. The leading ten clones occupy over 2% of the sample. Sequencing was done on a sample of PBMCs. The receptors shown here come from a boy aged 10-17 years in good health and CMV-seropositive.

The rearrangement uses TRBV12-5 and TRBJ2-3, with 12 nucleotides matching TRBD2. Germline CDR1 LGHNT, CDR2 FRNRAP. V gave up 2 bases and J gave up 12 bases; unmatched junction bases: 6. The CDR3 has 14 residues. This CDR3 reads CASGLPPGLAGQYF. The CDR3 DNA sequence: TGTGCTAGTGGTTTGCCTCCGGGACTAGCGGGCCAGTATTTT.

This chain connects TRBV9 to TRBJ1-1, with D unclear. V was clipped by 1 base and J by 11 bases, with 9 bases between them. CDR1 is SGDLS and CDR2 is YYNGEE in the germline V gene. This CDR3 spans 11 amino acids. CDR3 amino acids: CASSVNPEAFF. The CDR3, as DNA: TGTGCCAGCAGCGTAAACCCGGAGGCTTTCTTT.

Comment on this clone: A read error may produce the germline difference seen at one junction end. This rearrangement joins TRBV5-1 to TRBJ2-7, with D perhaps TRBD2 (5 bases). Germline V gene lookup returns CDR1 SGHRS and CDR2 YFSETQ. The CDR3 length is 16 residues. The CDR3 protein is CASGLDVLDLGYEQYF. The CDR3 region has the DNA TGCGCCAGCGGCTTGGATGTGCTGGACTTGGGCTACGAGCAGTACTTC.

V and J are TRBV10-1 and TRBJ1-5; TRBD1 is a possible D gene (5 bases). CDR3 length: 12 residues. The germline V gene encodes CDR1 WNHNN and CDR2 SYGVQD (reference sequence). V was clipped by 9 bases and J by 2 bases, with 8 bases between them. Here the CDR3 DNA reads TGCGCCAGAGGGGATGGCAATCAGCCCCAGCATTTT. This gives the protein CARGDGNQPQHF.

This chain links TRBV4-1 with TRBJ2-1; TRBD2 matches 13 bases. The CDR3 totals 19 residues. Germline assignment: CDR1 MGHRA and CDR2 YSYEKL. Germline trimming cut 4 bases from V and 1 base from J; bases unmatched to any gene: 10. CDR3 amino acids: CASSRQGLAGVTSYNEQFF. CDR3 bases: TGCGCCAGCAGCCGGCAAGGACTAGCGGGGGTCACGTCCTACAATGAGCAGTTCTTC.

The chain joins TRBV25-1 to TRBJ2-3; 7 bases align to TRBD1. The germline V gene has CDR1 MGHDK and CDR2 SYGVNS. This CDR3 spans 13 amino acids. The trim removed 4 bases at V and 5 bases at J, leaving 3 bases unmatched. Written as DNA, the CDR3 is TGTGCCAGCAGTGGACAGGGCTTAGATACGCAGTATTTT. This sequence encodes CASSGQGLDTQYF.

With regard to this clone: The same CDR3 arises from other DNA sequences in this sample as well. The V and J genes are TRBV6-5 and TRBJ2-7, with 12 positions matching TRBD1. CDR3 length equals 16 residues. Germline lookup yields CDR1 MNHEY and CDR2 SVGAGI. V trimming: 4 bases; J trimming: 7 bases; junction bases outside the gene matches: 11. The DNA of the CDR3 is TGTGCCAGCAGTTCGCGTGGGGACAGGGGGCATCGGGAGCAGTACTTC. Amino acids: CASSSRGDRGHREQYF.

This sequence joins TRBV10-3 and TRBJ2-7, with a tentative D call TRBD1 (5 bases). Trimming removed 3 bases at V and 5 bases at J, with 8 bases between. There are 12 residues in the CDR3. Germline lookup yields CDR1 ENHRY and CDR2 SYGVKD. The CDR3 loop is CAISDSGNEQYF. As DNA, the CDR3 is TGTGCCATCAGTGATTCAGGGAACGAGCAGTACTTC.

This chain links TRBV6-5 with TRBJ1-1; TRBD1 aligns across 9 bases. The CDR3 loop spans 15 amino acids. CDR1 MNHEY and CDR2 SVGAGI come from the germline V gene. V was clipped by 2 bases and J by 4 bases; unmatched bases: 5. The CDR3 sequence: CASSYPTGGGTEAFF. CDR3 sequence (DNA): TGTGCCAGCAGTTACCCAACAGGGGGCGGCACTGAAGCTTTCTTT.

This chain links TRBV27 with TRBJ1-4; no firm D call. Looked up from germline, CDR1 is MNHEY and CDR2 is SMNVEV (reference sequence). V was shortened by 4 bases and J by 0 bases, with 9 bases between the two germline ends. CDR3 length equals 15 residues. The CDR3 DNA follows: TGTGCCAGCAGTTCGCGACTTGCAACTAATGAAAAACTGTTTTTT. It specifies CASSSRLATNEKLFF.

V and J are TRBV6-6 and TRBJ2-5, with 8 bases fitting TRBD2. The DNA end lines up better with TRBJ2-7; the J call may be wrong. Germline CDR1 reads MNHNY; CDR2 reads SVGAGI (reference sequence). The CDR3 loop spans 15 amino acids. The CDR3 is CASNPGGSFSYEQYF. The CDR3 DNA follows: TGTGCCAGCAACCCGGGGGGGTCTTTCTCCTACGAGCAGTACTTC.

V is TRBV6-5 and J is TRBJ2-7, with D maybe TRBD2 (5 bases). Deletions cut 6 bases from V and 3 bases from J, with 12 bases between. The length of the CDR3 is 13 residues. From germline, CDR1 is MNHEY and CDR2 SVGAGI. The DNA for the CDR3 is TGTGCCAGCAGCCCTAGCCCAGGCTACGAGCAGTACTTC. It is translated as CASSPSPGYEQYF.

V is TRBV6-5 and J is TRBJ1-2; the D is unclear. Deletions cut 2 bases from V and 0 bases from J, with 7 bases between. This CDR3 spans 14 amino acids. In germline, CDR1 is MNHEY, CDR2 SVGAGI. Here the CDR3 DNA reads TGTGCCAGCAGTTACGACGGAGCTAACTATGGCTACACCTTC. Translating gives CASSYDGANYGYTF.

CDR3 in amino acids: CASSLTGSSPLHF. DNA for the CDR3: TGTGCCAGCAGCTTGACGGGATCTTCACCCCTCCACTTT. J is TRBJ1-6 and V is TRBV7-9; D is undetermined. Germline values: CDR1 SEHNR, CDR2 FQNEAQ (reference sequence). The CDR3 consists of 13 residues. V gave up 3 bases and J gave up 9 bases, with 9 bases separating them.

The rearrangement links TRBV7-9 to TRBJ2-1; 8 nucleotides line up with TRBD1. CDR1 and CDR2 (germline): SEHNR, FQNEAQ (reference sequence). This CDR3 is 15 amino acids long. V shed 5 bases, J shed 2 bases, and the junction held 5 bases outside the gene matches. Here the CDR3 DNA reads TGTGCCAGCAGCCCCCAGGACAGGGCCTACAATGAGCAGTTCTTC. Its protein is CASSPQDRAYNEQFF. The complete variable domain, with remaining parts taken from reference TRBV7-9 and TRBJ2-1, reads DTGVSQNPRHKITKRGQNVTFRCDPISEHNRLYWYRQTLGQGPEFLTYFQNEAQLEKSRLLSDRFSAERPKGSFSTLEIQRTEQGDSAMYLCASSPQDRAYNEQFFGPGTRLTVL.

V usage is TRBV9 and J usage is TRBJ1-1; D not resolved. This CDR3 region has 14 residues. V was cut by 0 bases and J by 5 bases, with 11 bases left in between. The germline V gene encodes CDR1 SGDLS and CDR2 YYNGEE. The CDR3 bases are TGTGCCAGCAGCGTAGCTTCAGGATGGACTGAAGCTTTCTTT. Amino acids: CASSVASGWTEAFF.

The chain is built from TRBV4-1 and TRBJ1-4; D is perhaps TRBD1 (5 bases). This CDR3 comprises 17 residues. Trimming removed 6 bases from V and 0 bases from J, with 17 bases in between. Germline CDR1 and CDR2: MGHRA and YSYEKL. The CDR3 spells CASSPPLDSATNEKLFF. CDR3 DNA sequence: TGCGCCAGCAGTCCTCCTCTAGACAGCGCAACTAATGAAAAACTGTTTTTT.

This chain connects TRBV4-2 to TRBJ2-3; 8 bases are a match to TRBD2. From germline, CDR1 is LGHNA and CDR2 YNFKEQ. This CDR3 has 17 amino acids. After removal of 4 bases from V and 5 bases from J, the junction contained 14 bases not matched to a gene. CDR3 sequence: CASSPWGDGGAGDTQYF. Here the CDR3 DNA reads TGTGCCAGCAGCCCCTGGGGCGACGGGGGGGCCGGAGATACGCAGTATTTT.

This clone has a single count. J is TRBJ1-1 and V is TRBV14; D is possibly TRBD1 (5 bases). The CDR3 loop spans 13 amino acids. V lost 8 bases and J 3 bases, leaving 13 bases between the germline ends. Germline CDR1 SGHDN, CDR2 FVKESK. CDR3 DNA: TGTGCCAGCTCCACGACAGCCTACACTGAAGCTTTCTTT. It specifies CASSTTAYTEAFF.

The chain recombines TRBV5-4 with TRBJ2-7, with TRBD2 matching 7 bases. This CDR3 region has 15 residues. The trim removed 4 bases at V and 0 bases at J, leaving 7 bases unmatched. Germline values: CDR1 SGHNT, CDR2 YYREEE (reference sequence). CDR3 DNA sequence: TGTGCCAGCAGCGCCGTCAGCGGGGCCTCCTACGAGCAGTACTTC. It translates to CASSAVSGASYEQYF.

The chain is built from TRBV19 and TRBJ2-1; 8 bases are shared with TRBD2. Germline CDR1 reads LNHDA; CDR2 reads SQIVND (reference sequence). With 3 bases clipped from V and 6 bases from J, the junction kept 4 bases outside the gene matches. This CDR3 spans 14 amino acids. The CDR3 loop is CASSMPGGLNEQFF. CDR3 bases: TGTGCCAGTAGTATGCCGGGGGGGCTCAATGAGCAGTTCTTC. Looking up the rest from reference TRBV19 and TRBJ2-1 gives the full variable domain: DGGITQSPKYLFRKEGQNVTLSCEQNLNHDAMYWYRQDPGQGLRLIYYSQIVNDFQKGDIAEGYSVSREKKESFPLTVTSAQKNPTAFYLCASSMPGGLNEQFFGPGTRLTVL.